This is a list of T cell receptor beta chains from one sample in a study of regulatory and conventional T cells in RAG deficiency. Repertoires were generated with immunoSEQ multiplex PCR, while TCRdb's copy carries only in-frame clones and drops some. Among approximately 48,000 clones listed, about 87% were seen once. The sample was also reused in another study, on regulatory T cells.

The sample consisted of CD4+ effector T cells sorted from blood. Source of these receptors: a human donor in good health. The CDR3 runs from the conserved cysteine through the conserved F or W. The order of the fields is J gene, V gene, CDR3 protein.

>TRBJ1-5|TRBV19
CASKGQGGNQPQHF
>TRBJ2-5|TRBV7-3
CASSRERGLGLETQYF
>TRBJ2-1|TRBV5-4
CASSLIGTAVYEQFF
>TRBJ1-3|TRBV2
CASTRGEVGNTIYF
>TRBJ2-3|TRBV7-2
CASSGAGHRGDTQYF
>TRBJ2-6|TRBV5-1
CASSSPRDRPISGANVLTF
>TRBJ2-2|TRBV18
CASSPLATGELFF
>TRBJ2-5|TRBV5-8
CASSPGQGEIIETQYF
>TRBJ1-5|TRBV19
CASRKGSAQPQHF
>TRBJ2-1|TRBV5-8
CASSSMTGSSYNEQFF
>TRBJ1-3|TRBV2
CASSWDRNPGNTIYF
>TRBJ2-3|TRBV6-4
CASSEGSGRAADTQYF
>TRBJ2-7|TRBV6-5
CASRLNNYEQYF
>TRBJ2-5|TRBV4-1
CASSREGGETQYF
>TRBJ1-1|TRBV18
CASSPVTGFNTEAFF
>TRBJ1-2|TRBV7-2
CASSLGEGMRYTF
>TRBJ1-2|TRBV6-5
CASSSAGVNYGYTF
>TRBJ2-1|TRBV6-5
CASSRLNEQFF
>TRBJ2-7|TRBV6-1
CASSLRDRGDYEQYF
>TRBJ2-7|TRBV7-9
CASGNRGKGSYEQYF
>TRBJ2-3|TRBV5-1
CASSSATSGGTDTQYF
>TRBJ2-3|TRBV27
CASSAQGAPDTQYF
>TRBJ1-4|TRBV2
CASSVKPNEKLFF
>TRBJ2-5|TRBV5-1
CASSLGAIQETQYF
>TRBJ2-7|TRBV5-6
CASSATYEQYF
>TRBJ2-1|TRBV2
CASTPSNEQFF
>TRBJ2-5|TRBV30
CAWTLGGEETQYF
>TRBJ2-2|TRBV7-2
CASSLVERFTGELFF
>TRBJ2-1|TRBV6-6
CASSYDRNNNEQFF
>TRBJ2-1|TRBV10-2
CASSPSRRNEQFF
>TRBJ2-2|TRBV2
CASSEARLDLTGELFF
>TRBJ2-5|TRBV28
CASSPIGGEETQYF
>TRBJ2-6|TRBV27
CASSLDGSGANVLTF
>TRBJ1-1|TRBV6-1
CASSRQENTEAFF
>TRBJ1-2|TRBV15
CATSRDPQGHYGYTF
>TRBJ2-1|TRBV28
CASSPQRGGSYNEQFF
>TRBJ2-7|TRBV5-1
CASSLGNEQYF
>TRBJ1-5|TRBV18
CASSPFGTGMNQPQHF
>TRBJ1-4|TRBV7-8
CASSLARGPNEKLFF
>TRBJ1-3|TRBV5-1
CASSRTGPTGNTIYF
>TRBJ1-6|TRBV30
CAWSSQGVYNSPLHF
>TRBJ2-7|TRBV5-1
CASSPGQGGYEQYF
>TRBJ1-5|TRBV6-5
CASSYSIASNQPQHF
>TRBJ2-1|TRBV7-6
CASSLLLAGEQFF
>TRBJ1-1|TRBV5-1
CASSSSGTLNTEAFF
>TRBJ1-2|TRBV6-1
CASSENRYGYTF